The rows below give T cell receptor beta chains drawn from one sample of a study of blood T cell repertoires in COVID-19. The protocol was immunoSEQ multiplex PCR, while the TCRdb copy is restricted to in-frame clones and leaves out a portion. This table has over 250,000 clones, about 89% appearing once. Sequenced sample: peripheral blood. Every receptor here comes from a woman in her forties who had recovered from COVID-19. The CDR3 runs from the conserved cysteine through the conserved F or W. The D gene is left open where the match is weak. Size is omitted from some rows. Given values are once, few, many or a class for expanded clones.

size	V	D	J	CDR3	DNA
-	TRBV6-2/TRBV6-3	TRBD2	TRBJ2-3	CASSPRLAAPDTQYF	TGTGCCAGCAGTCCCAGACTAGCGGCCCCAGATACGCAGTATTTT
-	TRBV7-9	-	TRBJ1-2	CASSLGGANYGYTF	TGTGCCAGCAGCTTAGGGGGCGCAAACTATGGCTACACCTTC
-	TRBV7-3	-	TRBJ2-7	CASSTSSTGYYEQYF	TGTGCCAGCAGCACCAGTTCAACCGGGTACTACGAGCAGTACTTC
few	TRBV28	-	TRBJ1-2	CASSLAGTQGLTYGYTF	TGTGCCAGCAGTTTAGCCGGTACGCAGGGGCTTACCTATGGCTACACCTTC
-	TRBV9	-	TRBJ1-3	CASSVPSSGNTIYF	TGTGCCAGCAGCGTACCGAGCTCTGGAAACACCATATATTTT
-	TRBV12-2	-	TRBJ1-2	CASRLARQGARNYGYTF	TGTGCAAGTCGCCTAGCCCGTCAGGGGGCGCGGAACTATGGCTACACCTTC
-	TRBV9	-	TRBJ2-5	CASSVGRGKETQYF	TGTGCCAGCAGCGTAGGGCGAGGCAAAGAGACCCAGTACTTC
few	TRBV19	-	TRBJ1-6	CASSHRNSPLHF	TGTGCCAGTAGCCACAGGAATTCACCCCTCCACTTT
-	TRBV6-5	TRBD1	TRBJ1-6	CASSLTGDGSPLHF	TGTGCCAGCAGCCTGACAGGGGACGGATCACCCCTCCACTTT
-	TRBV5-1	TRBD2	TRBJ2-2	CASSLGAGDNTGELFF	TGCGCCAGCAGCTTGGGAGCGGGGGACAACACCGGGGAGCTGTTTTTT
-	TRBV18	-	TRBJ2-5	CASSPPTLETQYF	TGTGCCAGCTCACCCCCTACTTTGGAGACCCAGTACTTC
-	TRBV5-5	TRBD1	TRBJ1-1	CASSEGQGWTEAFF	TGTGCCAGCAGCGAGGGACAGGGGTGGACTGAAGCTTTCTTT
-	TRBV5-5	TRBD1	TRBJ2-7	CASSLRDRQFRGTMYEQYF	TGTGCCAGCAGCCTCCGGGACAGGCAATTTCGGGGGACGATGTACGAGCAGTACTTC
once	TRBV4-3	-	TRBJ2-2	CASSHLQGSGELFF	TGCGCCAGCAGCCACCTCCAGGGTTCCGGGGAGCTGTTTTTT
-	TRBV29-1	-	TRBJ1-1	CSVEEEAVESTEAFF	TGCAGCGTTGAAGAAGAGGCGGTGGAGAGCACTGAAGCTTTCTTT
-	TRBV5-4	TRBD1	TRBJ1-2	CASSPDRGHGGYTF	TGTGCCAGCAGCCCGGACAGGGGGCATGGTGGCTACACCTTC
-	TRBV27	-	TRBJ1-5	CASRPRGDYSNQPQHF	TGTGCCAGCAGGCCCCGGGGGGACTATAGCAATCAGCCCCAGCATTTT
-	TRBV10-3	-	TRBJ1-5	CAISQEVNQPQHF	TGTGCCATCAGCCAGGAGGTGAATCAGCCCCAGCATTTT
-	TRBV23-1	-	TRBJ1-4	CASTSDLELGLPTTNEKLFF	TGCGCCAGCACCTCGGACTTGGAATTGGGACTTCCGACAACTAATGAAAAACTGTTTTTT
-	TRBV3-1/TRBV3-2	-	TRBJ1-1	CASNSVGGSTEAFF	TGTGCCAGCAACTCCGTGGGGGGTAGCACTGAAGCTTTCTTT
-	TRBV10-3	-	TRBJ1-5	CAITMNQPQHF	TGTGCCATCACCATGAATCAGCCCCAGCATTTT
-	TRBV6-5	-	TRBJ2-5	CASTQQLAGEETQYF	TGTGCCAGCACCCAACAACTAGCCGGGGAAGAGACCCAGTACTTC
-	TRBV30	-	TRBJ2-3	CAWSVLGGTQYF	TGTGCCTGGAGTGTACTGGGGGGTACGCAGTATTTT
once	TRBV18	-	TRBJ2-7	CASSPDISSYEQYF	TGTGCCAGCTCACCGGACATCAGCTCCTACGAGCAGTACTTC
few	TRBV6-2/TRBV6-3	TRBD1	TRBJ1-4	CASSRTRKPGQGDEKLFF	TGTGCCAGCAGCCGAACCCGTAAACCGGGACAGGGAGATGAGAAACTGTTTTTT
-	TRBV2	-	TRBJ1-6	CASSDSNSPLHF	TGTGCCAGCAGTGACAGTAATTCACCCCTCCACTTT
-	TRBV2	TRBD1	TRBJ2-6	CASSVSGGSSGANVLTF	TGTGCCAGCAGTGTTTCAGGGGGAAGCTCTGGGGCCAACGTCCTGACTTTC
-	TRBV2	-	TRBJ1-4	CASSEQRINEKLFF	TGTGCCAGCAGTGAACAGCGGATTAATGAAAAACTGTTTTTT
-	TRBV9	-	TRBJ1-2	CASSVDSPKPYGYTF	TGTGCCAGCAGCGTCGATAGTCCAAAACCCTATGGCTACACCTTC
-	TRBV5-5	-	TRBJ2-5	CASGTAAGETQYF	TGTGCCAGCGGGACTGCGGCCGGAGAGACCCAGTACTTC
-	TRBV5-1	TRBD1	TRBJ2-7	CASSLKTTGGWYEQYF	TGCGCCAGCAGCTTGAAGACGACAGGGGGCTGGTACGAGCAGTACTTC
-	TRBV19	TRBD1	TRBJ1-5	CASSSGTEPWGSNQPQHF	TGTGCCAGTAGCTCCGGGACAGAGCCCTGGGGGAGCAATCAGCCCCAGCATTTT
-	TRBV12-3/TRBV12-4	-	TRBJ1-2	CASSYSYGYTF	TGTGCCAGCAGTTATAGCTATGGCTACACCTTC
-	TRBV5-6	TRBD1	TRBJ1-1	CASSFGTGETEAFF	TGTGCCAGCAGCTTCGGGACAGGGGAAACTGAAGCTTTCTTT
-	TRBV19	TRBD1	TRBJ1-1	CASSIKGARSEAFF	TGTGCCAGTAGTATTAAGGGGGCAAGATCTGAAGCTTTCTTT
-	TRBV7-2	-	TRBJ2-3	CASSPFPAGTQYF	TGTGCCAGCAGCCCTTTCCCTGCCGGTACGCAGTATTTT
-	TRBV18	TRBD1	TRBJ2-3	CASSPPSRGLDTQYF	TGTGCCAGCTCACCACCATCCAGGGGGCTGGATACGCAGTATTTT
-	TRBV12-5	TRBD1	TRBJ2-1	CASVNPGTGSVGDYNEQFF	TGTGCTAGTGTTAACCCCGGGACAGGGTCGGTTGGAGACTACAATGAGCAGTTCTTC
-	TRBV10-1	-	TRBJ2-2	CASSGSTNANTGELFF	TGCGCCAGCAGTGGGTCGACAAATGCGAACACCGGGGAGCTGTTTTTT
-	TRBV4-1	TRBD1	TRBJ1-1	CASSQVLGQGFRIEAFF	TGCGCCAGCAGCCAAGTGTTAGGACAGGGCTTCCGAATTGAAGCTTTCTTT
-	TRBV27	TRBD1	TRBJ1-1	CASSLSSGGKAFF	TGTGCCAGCAGTTTATCGTCAGGGGGAAAAGCTTTCTTT
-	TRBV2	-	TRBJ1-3	CASSEPSGGGATLLSGNTIYF	TGTGCCAGCAGTGAACCGTCTGGTGGGGGCGCGACCCTTCTCTCTGGAAACACCATATATTTT
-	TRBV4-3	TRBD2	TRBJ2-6	CASSQMTVGGARGANVLTF	TGCGCCAGCAGCCAGATGACTGTCGGGGGGGCCCGCGGGGCCAACGTCCTGACTTTC
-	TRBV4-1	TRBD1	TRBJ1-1	CASSQAKTRDRRNTEAFF	TGCGCCAGCAGCCAAGCCAAAACAAGGGACAGGCGGAACACTGAAGCTTTCTTT
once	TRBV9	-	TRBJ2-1	CASSVGNSNEQFF	TGTGCCAGCAGCGTAGGCAACAGCAATGAGCAGTTCTTC
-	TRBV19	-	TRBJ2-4	CASSIVPGSIWIQYF	TGTGCCAGTAGTATAGTACCAGGGTCGATATGGATTCAGTACTTC
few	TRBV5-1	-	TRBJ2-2	CASSLVPGAGNTGELFF	TGCGCCAGCAGCTTGGTGCCGGGAGCGGGGAACACCGGGGAGCTGTTTTTT
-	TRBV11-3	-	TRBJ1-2	CASSPREETRLTYF	TGTGCCAGCAGCCCAAGAGAGGAGACCCGTCTAACTTACTTC
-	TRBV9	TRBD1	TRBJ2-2	CASSETGGTGELFF	TGTGCCAGCAGCGAGACAGGGGGGACCGGGGAGCTGTTTTTT
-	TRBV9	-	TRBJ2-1	CASSPWDNYNEQFF	TGTGCCAGCAGCCCGTGGGACAATTACAATGAGCAGTTCTTC